The clone carrying this T cell receptor beta chain was counted between two and nine times. Germline assignment: CDR1 SNHLY and CDR2 FYNNEI. This CDR3 is 15 amino acids long. V was trimmed by 3 bases and J by 5 bases, leaving 16 bases between them. The source of the sample is a study of T cell responses to AZD1222 COVID-19 vaccine. The data were produced by immunoSEQ multiplex PCR, yet TCRdb's version contains in-frame clones alone and is incomplete. This sample has approximately 150,000 clones, with around 90% found just once. Second-dose recipients at about 4 or about 12 weeks were treated as one pooled group.

The sequencing here drew on peripheral blood, taken 28 days after the second AZD1222 dose. This TCR was sampled from an adult who received the AZD1222 COVID-19 vaccine. This chain connects TRBV2 to TRBJ1-1; weak D call: TRBD1 (6 bases). The CDR3 nucleotides are TGTGCCAGCAGTGAGGGGGCCCAAGGGGGGACTGAAGCTTTCTTT. It translates to CASSEGAQGGTEAFF.